This T cell receptor beta chain was profiled in a study of blood T cell repertoires in COVID-19. Study-wide background: COVID-19 samples, acute and convalescent, were from the United States, Italy and Spain. PBMCs, B-cell-depleted T cells, or T cells provided the cDNA or gDNA that made up the material.

This CDR3 is 13 amino acids long. J lost 11 bases, V lost 4 bases, and 8 bases had no gene match. From germline, CDR1 is SNHLY and CDR2 FYNNEI. In the original analysis: For nucleated cells, counts were estimated from reference gene primer amplification. TCRdb keeps only in-frame clones here, not all; method: immunoSEQ multiplex PCR. V, J and clone size are those of that table, while D and trimming were read from the DNA. The table includes around 190,000 clones, about four fifths detected once. The origin of this receptor is an older man with active or convalescent COVID-19. The sample was peripheral blood. The chain is built from TRBV2 and TRBJ1-1; TRBD1 aligns across 9 bases. The CDR3 sequence is CASSGRQGGYAFF. In nucleotides, the CDR3 is TGTGCCAGCAGTGGACGACAGGGGGGCTACGCTTTCTTT.